Below, 17 T cell receptor beta chains from the same sample are listed, as sequenced in a study of blood T cell repertoires in COVID-19. Profiling relied on immunoSEQ multiplex PCR, and the TCRdb table lists in-frame clones only, not all of them. The sample holds 150,000 to 200,000 clones, less than 90% seen once. The sample comprised peripheral blood. The receptors were gathered from a man aged 60 to 75 with acute or convalescent COVID-19.

The chain has TRBV30 and TRBJ1-1; D is perhaps TRBD1 (6 bases). The CDR3 runs to 16 residues. Germline CDR1 GTSNPN, CDR2 SVGIG (reference sequence). V was shortened by 4 bases and J by 0 bases, with 18 bases between the two germline ends. CDR3 region: CAWTSRTRGLNTEAFF. The CDR3, as DNA: TGTGCCTGGACCTCCCGCACCAGGGGCCTGAACACTGAAGCTTTCTTT.

In nucleotides, the CDR3 is TGTGCCAGTAGTCCTCGACAGGGTAGGGGCACAGATACGCAGTATTTT. This gives the protein CASSPRQGRGTDTQYF. The rearrangement uses TRBV19 and TRBJ2-3; 7 bases fit TRBD1. The CDR3 is made up of 16 amino acids. The germline V gene encodes CDR1 LNHDA and CDR2 SQIVND (reference sequence). Trimming at V came to 5 bases and at J to 1 base, leaving 9 bases not matched to a gene.

The rearrangement links TRBV7-9 to TRBJ1-2; no definite D call. This CDR3 spans 16 amino acids. Trimming shortened V by 8 bases and J by 10 bases, and 29 bases separated the two germline ends. CDR1 and CDR2 from the germline V gene are SEHNR and FQNEAQ (reference sequence). The CDR3 spells CASADTKPGLFVTYTF. DNA for the CDR3: TGTGCCAGCGCCGACACAAAACCGGGGTTATTTGTGACCTACACCTTC.

This clone has a handful of counts. This chain links TRBV10-3 with TRBJ1-1; TRBD1 might be the D (6 bases). Germline V gives CDR1 ENHRY, CDR2 SYGVKD. V lost 3 bases to trimming and J lost 0 bases, with 11 bases between them. The CDR3 runs to 15 residues. This CDR3 reads CAISDLTGMNTEAFF. In DNA, the CDR3 is TGTGCCATCAGTGACCTTACAGGGATGAACACTGAAGCTTTCTTT.

This clone was counted once. The rearrangement uses TRBV6-5 and TRBJ1-2, with TRBD1 matching over 9 bases. Germline V CDR1 and CDR2: MNHEY, SVGAGI. Losses at the gene ends were 6 bases for V and 2 bases for J; bases not matched to a gene: 4. The CDR3 totals 14 residues. The CDR3 spells CASRYRGRNYGYTF. CDR3 bases: TGTGCCAGCAGATACAGGGGGCGGAACTATGGCTACACCTTC.

The gene calls are TRBV29-1 and TRBJ1-2; 7 bases fit TRBD1. This CDR3 region has 12 residues. With V trimmed by 2 bases and J by 4 bases, 1 base remained unmatched. Germline CDR1 SQVTM, CDR2 ANQGSEA. Written as DNA, the CDR3 is TGCAGCGTTGAAAGGGGGCTCTATGGCTACACCTTC. It specifies CSVERGLYGYTF.

This chain links TRBV29-1 with TRBJ2-7; TRBD2 agrees at 11 bases. V lost 5 bases, J lost 7 bases, and 13 bases stayed unmatched. The germline CDR1 and CDR2 sequences are SQVTM and ANQGSEA. The CDR3 sequence is 15 residues long. Here the CDR3 DNA reads TGCAGCGTTCCGGGACTAGCGGAAGGAGGGGGAGAGCAGTACTTC. Amino acid sequence: CSVPGLAEGGGEQYF.

The gene calls are TRBV30 and TRBJ1-1; the match to TRBD1 covers 7 bases. V lost 4 bases, J lost 3 bases, and 5 bases stayed unmatched. The CDR3 runs to 13 residues. Germline V gene lookup returns CDR1 GTSNPN and CDR2 SVGIG (reference sequence). The CDR3 spells CAWIRGTDTEAFF. In DNA form, the CDR3 reads TGTGCCTGGATACGGGGGACAGACACTGAAGCTTTCTTT.

This chain links TRBV5-4 with TRBJ1-1, with D possibly TRBD1 on 6 matching bases. The CDR3 is made up of 13 amino acids. Germline V gene lookup returns CDR1 SGHNT and CDR2 YYREEE (reference sequence). The germline V and J ends were trimmed by 3 bases and 1 base, with 7 bases remaining between them. CDR3 loop: CASSSTGNTEAFF. In DNA form, the CDR3 reads TGTGCCAGCAGCTCGACAGGGAACACTGAAGCTTTCTTT.

This chain links TRBV5-5 with TRBJ1-5; 7 bases match TRBD1. J lost 4 bases, V lost 0 bases, and 4 bases had no gene match. Germline V lookup: CDR1 SGHKS, CDR2 YYEKEE (reference sequence). The CDR3 sequence is 15 residues long. The CDR3 DNA reads as TGTGCCAGCAGCTTGGAGGGGGCTCGAAATCAGCCCCAGCATTTT. Translated, it gives CASSLEGARNQPQHF.

V is TRBV10-3 and J is TRBJ1-5, with D possibly being TRBD1 (5 bases). Germline V CDR1 and CDR2: ENHRY, SYGVKD. There are 13 residues in the CDR3. V shed 7 bases and J shed 5 bases, with 12 bases lying between them. CDR3 sequence: CAIKGILDQPQHF. The CDR3 region has the DNA TGTGCCATCAAGGGGATATTGGATCAGCCCCAGCATTTT.

V and J are TRBV11-1 and TRBJ1-1; unclear D gene. Trimming removed 5 bases at V and 0 bases at J, with 7 bases between. This CDR3 has 13 residues. Per the germline V gene, CDR1 is SGHAT and CDR2 is FQDESV (reference sequence). The CDR3 loop is CASSTELNTEAFF. For the CDR3, the DNA is TGTGCCAGCAGCACCGAGTTGAACACTGAAGCTTTCTTT.

The rearrangement joins TRBV10-3 to TRBJ1-2; D ambiguous. V was pared by 6 bases and J by 8 bases, with 10 bases between. Looked up from germline, CDR1 is ENHRY and CDR2 is SYGVKD. The CDR3 runs to 11 residues. Here the CDR3 DNA reads TGTGCCATCAGCCGAGGTTACGGCTACACCTTC. This sequence encodes CAISRGYGYTF.

The CDR3 nucleotides are TGCGCCAGCAGCGCGATAAACGGGGGGTTTGAGACCCAGTACTTC. This translates into CASSAINGGFETQYF. The V call is TRBV5-1, the J call TRBJ2-5; 7 bases are a match to TRBD2. The CDR3 is 15 amino acids. Germline trimming cut 4 bases from V and 5 bases from J; bases unmatched to any gene: 11. The germline V gene encodes CDR1 SGHRS and CDR2 YFSETQ.

This sequence joins TRBV18 and TRBJ1-3; maybe TRBD1 (6 bases). The ends were cut back, 3 bases at V and 0 bases at J, with 12 bases in the middle. CDR1 is KGHSH, CDR2 LQKENI, per germline. CDR3 length: 16 amino acids. CDR3 bases: TGTGCCAGCTCACCCCGGACAGCCACCTCTGGAAACACCATATATTTT. Amino acids: CASSPRTATSGNTIYF. The full variable domain, completed using reference TRBV18 and TRBJ1-3, is NAGVMQNPRHLVRRRGQEARLRCSPMKGHSHVYWYRQLPEEGLKFMVYLQKENIIDESGMPKERFSAEFPKEGPSILRIQQVVRGDSAAYFCASSPRTATSGNTIYFGEGSWLTVV.

There are a few counts of this clone. The chain employs TRBV6-5 and TRBJ1-1; 8 bases align to TRBD1. CDR3 length: 14 residues. The J segment lost 1 base and the V segment lost 2 bases, leaving 0 bases of the junction unmatched. The germline gives CDR1 MNHEY, CDR2 SVGAGI. The chain's CDR3 is CASSYGTGNTEAFF. The CDR3 DNA reads TGTGCCAGCAGTTACGGGACAGGGAACACTGAAGCTTTCTTT.

The chain carries TRBV19 and TRBJ1-5; D is possibly TRBD1 (6 bases). This CDR3 region has 17 residues. CDR1 is LNHDA and CDR2 is SQIVND in the germline V gene (reference sequence). The germline V and J ends were trimmed by 2 bases and 2 bases, with 16 bases remaining between them. The CDR3 DNA follows: TGTGCCAGTAGTATACGGGGGGGCTTTCGAGGCAATCAGCCCCAGCATTTT. Its protein product is CASSIRGGFRGNQPQHF.